The TCR beta chain under discussion was sequenced for a study of graft-versus-host responses after intestinal transplantation. Study-wide context: Every recipient had anti-thymocyte globulin induction and about three years of tacrolimus plus steroids.

Sequenced by immunoSEQ multiplex PCR; TCRdb stores in-frame clones only, minus some. Of more than 20,000 clones detected, 85% to 95% appear once; the ten largest clones hold 43%. The germline CDR1 and CDR2 sequences are SGHRS and YFSETQ. The CDR3 runs 14 residues. The germline V and J ends were trimmed by 2 bases and 4 bases, with 12 bases remaining between them. Broader study findings: GvH clones turned up in recipient marrow; some had shown up first in ileum or blood.

As to this clone: Its antigen is unknown.

The material was PBMCs, obtained roughly 270 days after intestinal transplant. This chain joins TRBV5-1 and TRBJ2-5; D is possibly TRBD1 (6 bases). This TCR derives from a human patient who received an intestinal transplant, so some T cells may come from the graft donor. The CDR3 region is CASSFQGIGETQYF. The CDR3 nucleotides read TGCGCCAGCAGCTTTCAGGGGATAGGAGAGACCCAGTACTTC.